Described below is a single T cell receptor beta chain sequence and its context. Its antigen is unknown. In the PCR, 60 Vbeta and 13 Jbeta primers were used. The method was immunoSEQ multiplex PCR; TCRdb's version includes in-frame clones alone and lacks a portion of them. The sample records about 170,000 clones, 75% being singletons. CDR3 size: 18 residues. CDR1 and CDR2 from the germline V gene are SGHRS and YFSETQ. J gave up 4 bases and V 3 bases, and 19 bases lay outside the gene matches. This record belongs to a study of cytomegalovirus exposure and HLA in healthy donors. At the time of sampling, donors were nominally healthy, though unrecorded immune exposures were likely. Study-level findings and limits: In a later analysis, V- and J-gene trimming of beta chains associated with a DCLRE1C missense variant, replicated independently. Per published accounts, TCR beta sequences correctly predicted the HLA-A and HLA-B alleles of most subjects.

The chain carries TRBV5-1 and TRBJ2-7, with 7 bases lining up with TRBD1. What was sequenced was PBMCs. The receptor was isolated from a woman aged 50 to 60 in good health and CMV-seropositive. Here the CDR3 DNA reads TGCGCCAGCAGCTCGGGACCCCTGATTAGAGACAGGGAGTACGAGCAGTACTTC. Translated, it gives CASSSGPLIRDREYEQYF.